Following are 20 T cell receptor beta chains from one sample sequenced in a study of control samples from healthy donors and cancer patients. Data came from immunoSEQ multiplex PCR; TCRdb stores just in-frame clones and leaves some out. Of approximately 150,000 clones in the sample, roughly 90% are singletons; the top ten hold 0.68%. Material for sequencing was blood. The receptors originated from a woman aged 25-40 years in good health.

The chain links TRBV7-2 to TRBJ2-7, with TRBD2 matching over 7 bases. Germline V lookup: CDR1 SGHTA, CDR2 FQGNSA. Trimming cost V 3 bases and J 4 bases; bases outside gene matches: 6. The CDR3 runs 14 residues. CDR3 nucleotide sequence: TGTGCCAGCAGCTTGGGGGGGGTCGGGTACGAGCAGTACTTC. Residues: CASSLGGVGYEQYF.

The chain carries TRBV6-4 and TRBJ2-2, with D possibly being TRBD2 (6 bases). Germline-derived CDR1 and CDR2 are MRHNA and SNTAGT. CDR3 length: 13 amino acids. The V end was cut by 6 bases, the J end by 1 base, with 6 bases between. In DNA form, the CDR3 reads TGTGCCAGCAGGCGGGAGAACACCGGGGAGCTGTTTTTT. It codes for CASRRENTGELFF.

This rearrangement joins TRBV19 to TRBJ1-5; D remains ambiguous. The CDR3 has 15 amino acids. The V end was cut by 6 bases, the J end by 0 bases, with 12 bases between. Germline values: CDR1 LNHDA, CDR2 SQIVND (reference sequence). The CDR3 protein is CASRAGRYSNQPQHF. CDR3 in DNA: TGTGCCAGTAGGGCCGGCAGGTATAGCAATCAGCCCCAGCATTTT. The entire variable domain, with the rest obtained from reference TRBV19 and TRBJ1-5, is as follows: DGGITQSPKYLFRKEGQNVTLSCEQNLNHDAMYWYRQDPGQGLRLIYYSQIVNDFQKGDIAEGYSVSREKKESFPLTVTSAQKNPTAFYLCASRAGRYSNQPQHFGDGTRLSIL.

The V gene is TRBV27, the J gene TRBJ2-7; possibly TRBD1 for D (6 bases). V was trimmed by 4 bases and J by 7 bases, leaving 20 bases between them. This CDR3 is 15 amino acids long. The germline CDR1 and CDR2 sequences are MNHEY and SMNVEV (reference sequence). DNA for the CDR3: TGTGCCAGCAGTTACAGGGAACCCCCAAATGGAGAGCAGTACTTC. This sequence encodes CASSYREPPNGEQYF.

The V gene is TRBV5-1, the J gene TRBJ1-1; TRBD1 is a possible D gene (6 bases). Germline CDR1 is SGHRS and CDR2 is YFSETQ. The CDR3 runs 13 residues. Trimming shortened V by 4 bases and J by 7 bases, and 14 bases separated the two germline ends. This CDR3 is CASSPPRGDEAFF. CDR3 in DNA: TGCGCCAGCAGCCCACCCAGGGGCGATGAAGCTTTCTTT.

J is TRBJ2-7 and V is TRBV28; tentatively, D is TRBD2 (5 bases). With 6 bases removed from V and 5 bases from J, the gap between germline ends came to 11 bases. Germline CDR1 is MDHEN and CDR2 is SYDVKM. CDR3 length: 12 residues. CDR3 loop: CASSRGGDEQYF. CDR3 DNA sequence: TGTGCCAGCAGCCGGGGTGGGGACGAGCAGTACTTC.

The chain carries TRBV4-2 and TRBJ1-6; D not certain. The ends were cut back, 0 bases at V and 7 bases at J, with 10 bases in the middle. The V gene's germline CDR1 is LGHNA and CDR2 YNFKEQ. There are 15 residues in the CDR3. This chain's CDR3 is CASSQDLGSNSPLHF. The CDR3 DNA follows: TGTGCCAGCAGCCAAGATTTAGGGAGCAATTCACCCCTCCACTTT.

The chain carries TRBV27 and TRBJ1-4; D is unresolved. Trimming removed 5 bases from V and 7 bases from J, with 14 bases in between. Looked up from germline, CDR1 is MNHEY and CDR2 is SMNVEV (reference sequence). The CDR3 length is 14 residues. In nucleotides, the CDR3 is TGTGCCAGCAGTCCGCCCTCACCGGGTGAAAAACTGTTTTTT. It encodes CASSPPSPGEKLFF.

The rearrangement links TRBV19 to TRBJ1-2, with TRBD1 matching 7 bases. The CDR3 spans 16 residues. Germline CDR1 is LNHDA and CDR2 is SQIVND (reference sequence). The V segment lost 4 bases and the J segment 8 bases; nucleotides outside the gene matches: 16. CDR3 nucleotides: TGTGCCAGTAGTACCGGGACAGTTGGTGTCGGTCGCGGCTACACCTTC. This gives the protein CASSTGTVGVGRGYTF.

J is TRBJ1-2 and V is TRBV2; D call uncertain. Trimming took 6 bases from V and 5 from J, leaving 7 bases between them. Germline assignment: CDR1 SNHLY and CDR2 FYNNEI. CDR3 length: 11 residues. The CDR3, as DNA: TGTGCCAGCAGCCCAAAATATGGCTACACCTTC. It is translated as CASSPKYGYTF.

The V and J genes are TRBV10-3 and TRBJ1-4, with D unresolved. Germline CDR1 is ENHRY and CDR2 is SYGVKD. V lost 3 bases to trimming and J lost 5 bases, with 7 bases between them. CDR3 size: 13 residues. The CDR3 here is CAISDGGNEKLFF. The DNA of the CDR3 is TGTGCCATCAGTGATGGAGGGAATGAAAAACTGTTTTTT.

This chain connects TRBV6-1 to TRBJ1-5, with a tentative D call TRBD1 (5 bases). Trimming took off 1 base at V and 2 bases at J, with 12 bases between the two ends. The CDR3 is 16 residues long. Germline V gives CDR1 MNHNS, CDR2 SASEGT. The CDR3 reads CASSEDGAPGNQPQHF. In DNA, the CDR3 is TGTGCCAGCAGTGAAGATGGGGCGCCGGGCAATCAGCCCCAGCATTTT.

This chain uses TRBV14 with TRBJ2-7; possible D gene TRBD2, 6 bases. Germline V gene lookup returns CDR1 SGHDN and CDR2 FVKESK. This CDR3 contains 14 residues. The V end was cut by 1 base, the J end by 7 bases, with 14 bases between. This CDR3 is CASSQVLTGGEQYF. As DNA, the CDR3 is TGTGCCAGCAGCCAAGTACTGACCGGGGGAGAGCAGTACTTC.

The CDR3 bases are TGTGCCAGCAGCTTAGTTGGTAGCAACACCATATATTTT. This sequence encodes CASSLVGSNTIYF. The rearrangement uses TRBV7-9 and TRBJ1-3; no clear D gene. V lost 1 base and J lost 7, with 8 bases in between. Germline V gene data show CDR1 as SEHNR and CDR2 as FQNEAQ (reference sequence). The CDR3 contains 13 residues. The variable domain in full, completed from reference TRBV7-9 and TRBJ1-3, reads DTGVSQNPRHKITKRGQNVTFRCDPISEHNRLYWYRQTLGQGPEFLTYFQNEAQLEKSRLLSDRFSAERPKGSFSTLEIQRTEQGDSAMYLCASSLVGSNTIYFGEGSWLTVV.

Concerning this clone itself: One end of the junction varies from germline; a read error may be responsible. CDR3 sequence (DNA): TGTGCCAGCAGCCGCGGGACTAGCGGTCGCTCCTACAATGAACAGTTCTTC. Its protein product is CASSRGTSGRSYNEQFF. The chain links TRBV5-4 to TRBJ2-1, with 11 bases identical to TRBD2. The CDR3 sequence is 17 residues long. Germline V gene lookup returns CDR1 SGHNT and CDR2 YYREEE (reference sequence).

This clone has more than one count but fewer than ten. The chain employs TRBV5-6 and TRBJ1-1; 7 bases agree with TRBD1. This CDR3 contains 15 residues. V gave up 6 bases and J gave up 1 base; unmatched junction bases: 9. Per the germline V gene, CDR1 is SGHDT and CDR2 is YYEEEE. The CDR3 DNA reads TGTGCCAGCAAAATACAGGGGTGGAGGAACACTGAAGCTTTCTTT. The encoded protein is CASKIQGWRNTEAFF.

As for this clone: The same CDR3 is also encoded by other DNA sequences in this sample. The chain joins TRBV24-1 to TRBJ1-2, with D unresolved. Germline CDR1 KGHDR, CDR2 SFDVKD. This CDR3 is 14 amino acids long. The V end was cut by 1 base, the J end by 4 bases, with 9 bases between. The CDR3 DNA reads TGTGCCACCAGTGATTTTACGTGGCCCTATGGCTACACCTTC. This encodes CATSDFTWPYGYTF.

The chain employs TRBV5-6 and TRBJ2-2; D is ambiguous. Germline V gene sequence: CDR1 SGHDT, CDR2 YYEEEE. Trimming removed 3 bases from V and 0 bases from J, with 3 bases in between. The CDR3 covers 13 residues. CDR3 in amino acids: CASSSANTGELFF. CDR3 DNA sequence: TGTGCCAGCAGCTCAGCGAACACCGGGGAGCTGTTTTTT.

The CDR3 DNA sequence: TGTGCCAGCAGTTTAAGGACTAGCGGGAGATTTAACAATGAGCAGTTCTTC. This translates into CASSLRTSGRFNNEQFF. V is TRBV27 and J is TRBJ2-1; 13 bases align to TRBD2. The CDR3 covers 17 residues. CDR1 is MNHEY, CDR2 SMNVEV, per germline (reference sequence). Germline trimming cut 2 bases from V and 5 bases from J; bases unmatched to any gene: 6.

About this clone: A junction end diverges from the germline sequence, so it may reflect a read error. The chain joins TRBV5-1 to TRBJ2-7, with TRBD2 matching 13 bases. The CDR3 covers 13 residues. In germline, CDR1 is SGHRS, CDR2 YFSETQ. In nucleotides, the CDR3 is TGCGCCAGCAGCCCCGATGGACTAGCGGGAGTAGACTTC. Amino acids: CASSPDGLAGVDF.